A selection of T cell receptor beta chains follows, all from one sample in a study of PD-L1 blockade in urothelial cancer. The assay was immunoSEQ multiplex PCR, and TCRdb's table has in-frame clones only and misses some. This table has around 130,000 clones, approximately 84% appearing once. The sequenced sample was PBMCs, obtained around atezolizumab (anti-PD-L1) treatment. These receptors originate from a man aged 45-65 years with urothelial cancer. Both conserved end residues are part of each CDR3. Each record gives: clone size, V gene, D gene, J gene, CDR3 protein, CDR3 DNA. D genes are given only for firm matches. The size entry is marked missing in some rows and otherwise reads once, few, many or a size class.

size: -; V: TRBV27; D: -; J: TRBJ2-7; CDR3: CASGRPSYEQYF; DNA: TGTGCCAGCGGGAGGCCCTCCTACGAGCAGTACTTC
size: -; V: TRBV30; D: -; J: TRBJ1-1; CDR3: CAWSVQAGTEAFF; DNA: TGTGCCTGGAGTGTCCAGGCAGGCACTGAAGCTTTCTTT
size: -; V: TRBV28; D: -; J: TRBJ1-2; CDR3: CASKIGGANYGYTF; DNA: TGTGCCAGCAAAATTGGAGGAGCTAACTATGGCTACACCTTC
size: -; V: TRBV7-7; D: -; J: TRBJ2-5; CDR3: CASSLANSGSWETQYF; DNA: TGTGCTAGCAGCTTAGCGAACAGCGGGTCCTGGGAGACCCAGTACTTC
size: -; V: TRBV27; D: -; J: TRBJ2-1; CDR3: CASNKNAAELNEQFF; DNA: TGTGCCAGCAATAAAAACGCCGCCGAACTCAATGAGCAGTTCTTC
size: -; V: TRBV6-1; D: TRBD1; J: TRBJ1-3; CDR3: CASSEASKGQGPGNTIYF; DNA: TGTGCCAGCAGTGAAGCTTCCAAGGGACAGGGCCCAGGAAACACCATATATTTT
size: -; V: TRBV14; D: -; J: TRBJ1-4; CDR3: CASSQDLDKKLFF; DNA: TGTGCCAGCAGCCAAGATTTGGACAAAAAACTGTTTTTT
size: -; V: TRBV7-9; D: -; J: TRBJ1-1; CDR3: CASSSLTEAFF; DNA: TGTGCCAGCAGCTCCCTGACTGAAGCTTTCTTT
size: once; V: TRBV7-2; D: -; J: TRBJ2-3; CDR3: CASSPTLLAARTDTQYF; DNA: TGTGCCAGCAGCCCTACTTTACTAGCTGCTCGCACAGATACGCAGTATTTT
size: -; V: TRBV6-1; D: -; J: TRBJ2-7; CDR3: CASSNPGHPSEQYF; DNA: TGTGCCAGCAGTAACCCGGGACACCCTTCCGAGCAGTACTTC
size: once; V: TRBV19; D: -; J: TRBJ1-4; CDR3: CASSRGEVGEKLFF; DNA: TGTGCCAGTAGTAGAGGGGAGGTAGGAGAAAAACTGTTTTTT
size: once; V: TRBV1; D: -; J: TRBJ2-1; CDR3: CTSSQVTSLSSYNEQFF; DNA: TGCACCAGCAGCCAAGTGACTAGCTTAAGCTCCTACAATGAGCAGTTCTTC
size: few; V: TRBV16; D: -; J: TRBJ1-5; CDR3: CASSQGAGDWQPQHF; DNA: TGTGCCAGCAGCCAAGGGGCAGGGGATTGGCAGCCCCAGCATTTT
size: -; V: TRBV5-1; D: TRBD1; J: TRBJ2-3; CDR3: CASSPGQGADTQYF; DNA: TGCGCCAGCAGCCCGGGACAGGGAGCGGATACGCAGTATTTT
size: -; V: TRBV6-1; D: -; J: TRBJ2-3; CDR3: CASRPGLLEDTQYF; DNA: TGTGCCAGCAGACCGGGACTTCTCGAGGATACGCAGTATTTT
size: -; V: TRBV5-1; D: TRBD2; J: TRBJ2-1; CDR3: CASRLAGVAYEQFF; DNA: TGCGCCAGCAGACTAGCGGGAGTCGCTTATGAGCAGTTCTTC
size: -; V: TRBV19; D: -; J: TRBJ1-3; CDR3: CASSRPGSSAAGNTIYF; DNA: TGTGCCAGTAGTAGACCCGGGTCTTCTGCGGCAGGAAACACCATATATTTT
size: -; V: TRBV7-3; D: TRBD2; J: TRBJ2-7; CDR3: CASSSGASGSSEQYF; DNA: TGTGCCAGCAGCAGTGGCGCTAGCGGGAGCAGCGAGCAGTACTTC
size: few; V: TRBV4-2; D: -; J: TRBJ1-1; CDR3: CASSGRFEGMNTEAFF; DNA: TGTGCCAGCAGCGGACGGTTTGAGGGAATGAACACTGAAGCTTTCTTT
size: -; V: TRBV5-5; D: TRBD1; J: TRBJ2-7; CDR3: CASSLRTGTTYEQYF; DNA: TGTGCCAGCAGCTTGCGGACAGGCACGACCTACGAGCAGTACTTC
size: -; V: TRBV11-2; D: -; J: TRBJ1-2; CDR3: CASSILGGNYGYTF; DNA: TGTGCCAGCAGCATCCTCGGGGGGAACTATGGCTACACCTTC
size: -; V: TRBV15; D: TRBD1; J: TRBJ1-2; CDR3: CATSRKGQGPYGYTF; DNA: TGTGCCACCAGCAGAAAAGGACAGGGGCCCTATGGCTACACCTTC
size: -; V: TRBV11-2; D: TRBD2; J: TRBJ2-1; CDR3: CASSLRLAGEEPEQFF; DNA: TGTGCCAGCAGCTTACGGCTAGCGGGAGAGGAGCCTGAGCAGTTCTTC
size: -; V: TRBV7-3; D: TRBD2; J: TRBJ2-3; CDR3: CASSASPSGLGNTQYF; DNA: TGTGCCAGCAGCGCTAGCCCTAGCGGCTTAGGAAATACGCAGTATTTT
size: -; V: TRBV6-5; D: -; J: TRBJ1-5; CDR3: CASSFKPSGAQPQHF; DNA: TGTGCCAGCAGTTTCAAACCGTCGGGTGCTCAGCCCCAGCATTTT
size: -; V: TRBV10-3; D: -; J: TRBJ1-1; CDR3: CATDGDRREGAEAFF; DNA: TGTGCCACCGACGGAGACCGGCGAGAGGGGGCTGAAGCTTTCTTT
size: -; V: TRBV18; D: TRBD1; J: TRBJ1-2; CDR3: CASSPPGQGNYGYTF; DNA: TGTGCCAGCTCCCCTCCGGGACAGGGAAACTATGGCTACACCTTC
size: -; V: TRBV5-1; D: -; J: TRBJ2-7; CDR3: CASSLGPDYSYEQYF; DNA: TGCGCCAGCAGCTTGGGGCCGGACTACTCCTACGAGCAGTACTTC
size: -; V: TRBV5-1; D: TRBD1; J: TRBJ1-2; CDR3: CASRKDRTLYGYTF; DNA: TGCGCCAGCAGAAAGGACAGGACTCTCTATGGCTACACCTTC
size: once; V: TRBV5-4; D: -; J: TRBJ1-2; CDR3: CASSIVQANYGYTF; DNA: TGTGCCAGCAGCATTGTTCAGGCGAACTATGGCTACACCTTC
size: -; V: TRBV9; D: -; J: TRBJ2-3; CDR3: CASSAGQRTDTQYF; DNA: TGTGCCAGCAGCGCGGGACAACGCACAGATACGCAGTATTTT
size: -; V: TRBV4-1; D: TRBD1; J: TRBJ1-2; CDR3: CASSQDRVTGNYGYTF; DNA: TGCGCCAGCAGCCAAGATCGAGTGACAGGGAACTATGGCTACACCTTC
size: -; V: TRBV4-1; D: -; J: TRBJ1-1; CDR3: CASSQDEVAEAFF; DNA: TGCGCCAGCAGCCAAGATGAGGTTGCTGAAGCTTTCTTT
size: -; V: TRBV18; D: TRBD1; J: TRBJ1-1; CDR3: CASSPNTGGTEAFF; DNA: TGTGCCAGCTCACCAAATACAGGGGGCACTGAAGCTTTCTTT
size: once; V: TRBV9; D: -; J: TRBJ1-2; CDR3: CASSVEGAGYGYTF; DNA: TGTGCCAGCAGCGTAGAAGGGGCCGGCTATGGCTACACCTTC
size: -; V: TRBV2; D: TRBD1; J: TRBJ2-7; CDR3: CASQQGVYEQYF; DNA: TGTGCCAGCCAACAGGGGGTCTACGAGCAGTACTTC
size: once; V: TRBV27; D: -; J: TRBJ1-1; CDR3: CASSFSGSTEAFF; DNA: TGTGCCAGCAGTTTTTCAGGGTCCACTGAAGCTTTCTTT
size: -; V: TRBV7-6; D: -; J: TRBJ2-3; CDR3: CASSDKIRDDTQYF; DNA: TGTGCCAGCAGCGATAAGATACGGGATGATACGCAGTATTTT
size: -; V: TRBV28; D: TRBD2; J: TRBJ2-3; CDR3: CASSKRLAGSTDTQYF; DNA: TGTGCCAGCAGTAAGAGACTAGCGGGAAGCACAGATACGCAGTATTTT
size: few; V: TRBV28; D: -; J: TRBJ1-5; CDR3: CASIPGSANSNQPQHF; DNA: TGTGCCAGCATCCCCGGGTCGGCAAACAGCAATCAGCCCCAGCATTTT
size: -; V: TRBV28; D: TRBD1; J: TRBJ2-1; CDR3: CASSFGTGTYNEQFF; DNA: TGTGCCAGCAGTTTTGGGACAGGTACCTACAATGAGCAGTTCTTC
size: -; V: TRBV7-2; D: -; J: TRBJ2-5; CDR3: CASSQPLAGGLNRETQYF; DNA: TGTGCCAGCAGCCAACCTTTAGCTGGGGGCTTAAATAGGGAGACCCAGTACTTC